This T cell receptor (beta chain) was recovered during a study of T cell responses to AZD1222 COVID-19 vaccine. Some clones are missing from TCRdb's copy, which holds only in-frame ones; the method was immunoSEQ multiplex PCR. The sample yields about 75,000 clones, about nine tenths seen once. The CDR3 is made up of 11 amino acids. Trimming left V 6 bases short and J 7 bases short, with 7 bases between. Looked up from germline, CDR1 is MNHNS and CDR2 is SASEGT. The sequencing used peripheral blood, collected 28 days after the second dose of the MenACWY control vaccine. The chain has TRBV6-1 and TRBJ2-1, with a tentative D call TRBD1 (5 bases). The clonotype comes from an adult who received the MenACWY meningococcal vaccine as a control. This CDR3 reads CASSKGNEQFF. For the CDR3, the DNA is TGTGCCAGCAGCAAGGGGAATGAGCAGTTCTTC.